What follows are 9 T cell receptor beta chains derived from one specimen sequenced in a study of blood T cell repertoires in COVID-19. Method: immunoSEQ multiplex PCR; TCRdb's copy keeps in-frame clones and lacks some. Of around 340,000 clones detected, about four fifths appear once; the ten largest clones hold approximately 3%. Sequencing input: peripheral blood. These receptor sequences come from a man aged 25-45 years with active or convalescent COVID-19.

This clone has just a few counts. Here the CDR3 reads CASSFTRTEAFF. The CDR3 DNA reads TGTGCCAGCAGCTTCACGCGCACTGAAGCTTTCTTT. The chain carries TRBV7-2 and TRBJ1-1; no definite D call. V was shortened by 3 bases and J by 4 bases, with 6 bases between the two germline ends. CDR3 length: 12 residues. CDR1 SGHTA and CDR2 FQGNSA come from the germline V gene.

J is TRBJ2-2 and V is TRBV4-1, with a tentative D call TRBD2 (5 bases). The CDR3 contains 15 residues. Germline assignment: CDR1 MGHRA and CDR2 YSYEKL. V lost 4 bases and J 0 bases, leaving 9 bases between the germline ends. DNA of the CDR3: TGCGCCAGCAGCCGCAACGGGGCGAACACCGGGGAGCTGTTTTTT. Protein product: CASSRNGANTGELFF.

V is TRBV7-3 and J is TRBJ2-2; 10 bases are shared with TRBD2. The CDR3 is made up of 16 amino acids. V lost 5 bases and J lost 4; bases outside the gene matches: 7. CDR1 is SGHTA and CDR2 is FQGTGA in the germline V gene. In DNA form, the CDR3 reads TGTGCCAGCAGCCCCTCTAGCGGGAGTGGCACCGGGGAGCTGTTTTTT. Its translation is CASSPSSGSGTGELFF. Full variable domain (remainder filled in from reference TRBV7-3 and TRBJ2-2): GAGVSQTPSNKVTEKGKYVELRCDPISGHTALYWYRQSLGQGPEFLIYFQGTGAADDSGLPNDRFFAVRPEGSVSTLKIQRTERGDSAVYLCASSPSSGSGTGELFFGEGSRLTVL.

V is TRBV29-1 and J is TRBJ1-1; TRBD1 matches 7 bases. The CDR3 extends over 13 amino acids. Germline CDR1 SQVTM, CDR2 ANQGSEA. With 4 bases clipped from V and 2 bases from J, the junction kept 4 bases outside the gene matches. CDR3 sequence (DNA): TGCAGCGTTGTGCGGGACAGTAACACTGAAGCTTTCTTT. Amino acid sequence: CSVVRDSNTEAFF.

V is TRBV7-2 and J is TRBJ2-7; TRBD2 aligns across 7 bases. The ends lost 5 bases at V and 0 bases at J; junction bases unmatched: 7. Germline CDR1 SGHTA, CDR2 FQGNSA. The length of the CDR3 is 15 residues. CDR3: CASSMNGGISYEQYF. The CDR3 nucleotides are TGTGCCAGCAGCATGAACGGGGGGATCTCCTACGAGCAGTACTTC.

This clone occurred once. The chain is built from TRBV19 and TRBJ2-3; tentative D call: TRBD2 (6 bases). Trimming pared 10 bases from V and 4 bases from J, leaving 15 bases between. Germline V gene sequence: CDR1 LNHDA, CDR2 SQIVND (reference sequence). The CDR3 spans 13 residues. This chain's CDR3 is CATRVGTPDTQYF. For the CDR3, the DNA is TGTGCCACCAGGGTAGGGACTCCAGATACGCAGTATTTT.

This chain uses TRBV7-3 with TRBJ2-3, with D maybe TRBD2 (6 bases). The CDR3 covers 15 residues. The germline CDR1 and CDR2 sequences are SGHTA and FQGTGA. V lost 2 bases, J lost 1 base, and 10 bases lay in between. The CDR3 DNA is TGTGCCAGCAGCTTAGGTAGCGGAGGCACAGATACGCAGTATTTT. Translation gives CASSLGSGGTDTQYF.

V usage is TRBV28 and J usage is TRBJ1-5; maybe TRBD1 (5 bases). The CDR3 is made up of 12 amino acids. V dropped 10 bases and J dropped 6 bases, with 13 bases sitting between them. CDR1 is MDHEN and CDR2 is SYDVKM in the germline V gene. The CDR3 spells CAIPGWGQPQHF. For the CDR3, the DNA is TGTGCCATTCCAGGGTGGGGTCAGCCCCAGCATTTT. The whole variable domain, filled in from reference TRBV28 and TRBJ1-5, reads DVKVTQSSRYLVKRTGEKVFLECVQDMDHENMFWYRQDPGLGLRLIYFSYDVKMKEKGDIPEGYSVSREKKERFSLILESASTNQTSMYLCAIPGWGQPQHFGDGTRLSIL.

This chain joins TRBV19 and TRBJ1-5; 7 bases fit TRBD1. V was pared by 11 bases and J by 4 bases, with 11 bases of the junction left unmatched. Germline V gene lookup returns CDR1 LNHDA and CDR2 SQIVND (reference sequence). The CDR3 is 14 amino acids. CDR3 residues: CASKATGVNQPQHF. The CDR3 coding sequence is TGTGCCTCAAAGGCCACAGGGGTAAATCAGCCCCAGCATTTT.